This TCR beta chain appears in the sequencing data of a study of blood T cell repertoires in COVID-19. On the study more broadly: Samples taken during acute and convalescent COVID-19 were collected in the United States, Italy and Spain. The cDNA or gDNA used as material had been derived from T cells, B-cell-depleted T cells, or PBMCs.

CDR3 length equals 11 residues. V lost 2 bases, J lost 8 bases, and 5 bases lay in between. CDR1 and CDR2 from the germline V gene are SGHRS and YFSETQ. Authors' analysis steps: Reference gene primers were amplified, and this amplification served to estimate nucleated cell counts. Using immunoSEQ multiplex PCR, the repertoire was profiled, and TCRdb retains in-frame clones only, with some absent. That table furnishes V, J and clone size, whereas the DNA furnished D and trimming. Of over 90,000 clones listed, over 75% are singletons. This clone was found a few times. The identical CDR3 is also encoded by other nucleotide sequences in the sample.

This sequence originates from a human donor in a cohort sampled during active or convalescent COVID-19. The chain combines TRBV5-1 with TRBJ2-1; D is ambiguous. Sequenced material: peripheral blood. The CDR3 DNA sequence: TGCGCCAGCAGCTTTAGAGATGAGCAGTTCTTC. Its protein is CASSFRDEQFF.